A single sample gave rise to the 6 T cell receptor beta chains below, sequenced in a study of blood T cell repertoires in COVID-19. Measured with immunoSEQ multiplex PCR; TCRdb has only the in-frame clones, and not every one. The sample comprises 200,000 to 250,000 clones, around 86% of which are singletons, and 8.5% to 10% rests with the top ten. Sequencing was done on a sample of PBMCs or T cells enriched from blood (not recorded which). These receptors were obtained from a woman between 45 and 65 years old with acute COVID-19.

This CDR3 is CASSQQGYGYTF. The CDR3 DNA reads TGTGCCAGCTCTCAACAGGGCTATGGCTACACCTTC. This chain joins TRBV18 and TRBJ1-2, with D perhaps matching TRBD1 (6 bases). Germline V lookup: CDR1 KGHSH, CDR2 LQKENI. Trimming stripped 6 bases from V and 4 bases from J, with 9 bases between. CDR3 length: 12 residues.

The V and J genes are TRBV7-2 and TRBJ2-3, with 15 bases matching TRBD2. This CDR3 spans 16 amino acids. The germline V gene has CDR1 SGHTA and CDR2 FQGNSA. The trim removed 5 bases at V and 5 bases at J, leaving 5 bases unmatched. The CDR3 sequence: CASSTGLAGGGDTQYF. CDR3 DNA sequence: TGTGCCAGCAGCACCGGACTAGCGGGAGGGGGAGATACGCAGTATTTT.

This chain connects TRBV19 to TRBJ2-2; 8 positions agree with TRBD2. This CDR3 has 14 amino acids. Germline lookup yields CDR1 LNHDA and CDR2 SQIVND (reference sequence). The ends lost 10 bases at V and 1 base at J; junction bases unmatched: 5. The CDR3: CATGGKVNTGELFF. The CDR3 coding sequence is TGTGCCACGGGGGGGAAGGTGAACACCGGGGAGCTGTTTTTT.

The gene calls are TRBV6-5 and TRBJ1-2, with 7 bases fitting TRBD1. CDR3 length equals 15 residues. Germline V gene lookup returns CDR1 MNHEY and CDR2 SVGAGI. J lost 5 bases, V lost 0 bases, and 6 bases had no gene match. The CDR3 DNA is TGTGCCAGCAGTTACTCGATCAGGGACAGTTATGGCTACACCTTC. The encoded protein is CASSYSIRDSYGYTF.

This clone has only one observation. The chain is built from TRBV7-8 and TRBJ2-5, with TRBD2 identical over 12 bases. The CDR3 sequence is 16 residues long. CDR1 is SGHVS, CDR2 FQNEAQ, per germline. J gave up 5 bases and V 5 bases, and 9 bases lay outside the gene matches. This CDR3 reads CASSTILTSGSETQYF. The CDR3 coding sequence is TGTGCCAGCAGCACTATCTTGACTAGCGGGAGTGAGACCCAGTACTTC.

The rearrangement links TRBV7-2 to TRBJ2-3; D possibly corresponds to TRBD2 (6 bases). This CDR3 has 16 amino acids. Trimming shortened V by 3 bases and J by 7 bases, and 20 bases separated the two germline ends. The germline CDR1 and CDR2 sequences are SGHTA and FQGNSA. Here the CDR3 reads CASSLGLASLLYTQYF. DNA for the CDR3: TGTGCCAGCAGCTTGGGGCTAGCGAGCTTACTATATACGCAGTATTTT.